This TCR beta chain is drawn from a study of CD8 T cells in ankylosing spondylitis. For this clonotype: The antigen is unknown.

General study points: A TCR beta motif made of fewer than ten highly homologous variants seemed typical of ankylosing spondylitis blood. The study looked at matched synovial fluid samples from ankylosing spondylitis patients. Disease-linked clones were reported to be significantly enriched there.

V gave up 2 bases and J gave up 5 bases, with 12 bases separating them. The CDR3 loop spans 14 amino acids. MiXCR, applied by TCRdb to the 5' RACE reads, yields one record per CDR3 protein. The repertoire consists of roughly 260,000 distinct CDR3 sequences, with about 19% occurring once and the leading ten covering around 8%. Sequenced input: blood, either unsorted or a sorted T cell fraction (not recorded which). This TCR was sampled from a male donor with ankylosing spondylitis or in good health (not recorded which). V usage is TRBV12-3 or TRBV12-4 and J usage is TRBJ2-5; the D gene could be TRBD1 or TRBD2 (6 bases each). Here the CDR3 DNA reads TGTGCCAGCAGTTTAAACGGGGGCGGGGAGACCCAGTACTTC. Translation: CASSLNGGGETQYF.